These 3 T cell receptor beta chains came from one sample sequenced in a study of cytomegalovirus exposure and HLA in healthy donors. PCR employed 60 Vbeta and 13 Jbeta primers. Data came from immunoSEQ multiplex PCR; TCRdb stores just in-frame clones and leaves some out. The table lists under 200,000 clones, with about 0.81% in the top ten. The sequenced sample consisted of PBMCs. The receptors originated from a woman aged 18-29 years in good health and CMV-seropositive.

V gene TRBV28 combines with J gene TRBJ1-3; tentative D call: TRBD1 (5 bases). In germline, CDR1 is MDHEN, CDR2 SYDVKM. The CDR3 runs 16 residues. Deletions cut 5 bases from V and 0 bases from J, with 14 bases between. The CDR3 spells CASSTEQVSSGNTIYF. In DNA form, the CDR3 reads TGTGCCAGCAGTACAGAACAGGTTAGCTCTGGAAACACCATATATTTT.

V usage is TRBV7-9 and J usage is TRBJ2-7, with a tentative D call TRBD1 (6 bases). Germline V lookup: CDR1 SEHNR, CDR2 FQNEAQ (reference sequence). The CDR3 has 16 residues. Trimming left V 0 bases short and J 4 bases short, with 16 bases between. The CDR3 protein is CASSLADRWKWYEQYF. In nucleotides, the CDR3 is TGTGCCAGCAGCTTAGCGGACAGATGGAAATGGTACGAGCAGTACTTC.

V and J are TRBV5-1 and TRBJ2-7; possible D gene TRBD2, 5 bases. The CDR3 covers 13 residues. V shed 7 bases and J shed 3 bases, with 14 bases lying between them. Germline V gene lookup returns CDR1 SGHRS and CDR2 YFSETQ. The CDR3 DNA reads TGCGCCAGCTACGGGGAGAGCCTCTACGAGCAGTACTTC. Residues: CASYGESLYEQYF.